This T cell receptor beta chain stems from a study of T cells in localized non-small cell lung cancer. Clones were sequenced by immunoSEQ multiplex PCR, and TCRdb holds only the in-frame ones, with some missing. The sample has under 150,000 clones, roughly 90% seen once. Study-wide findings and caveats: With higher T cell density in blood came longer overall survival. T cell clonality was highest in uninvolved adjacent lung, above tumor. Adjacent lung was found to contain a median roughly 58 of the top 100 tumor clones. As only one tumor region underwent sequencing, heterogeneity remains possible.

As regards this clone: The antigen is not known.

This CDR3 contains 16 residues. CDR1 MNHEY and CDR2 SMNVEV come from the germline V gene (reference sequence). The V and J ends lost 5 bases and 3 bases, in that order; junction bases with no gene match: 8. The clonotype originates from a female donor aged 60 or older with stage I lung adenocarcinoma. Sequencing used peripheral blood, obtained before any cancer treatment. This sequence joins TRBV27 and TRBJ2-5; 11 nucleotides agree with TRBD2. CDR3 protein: CASSHVVAGGEETQYF. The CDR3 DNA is TGTGCCAGCAGTCATGTGGTAGCGGGAGGGGAAGAGACCCAGTACTTC.